These 19 T cell receptor beta chains were sequenced from one sample in a study of chemoradiotherapy in HPV16-positive cancers. Profiled with immunoSEQ multiplex PCR; TCRdb holds only in-frame clones, not every one. The repertoire includes 14,000 or so clones, less than 70% of them detected once, and less than 20% sits in the top ten. This material was obtained from a patient who underwent chemoradiotherapy. These receptors all stem from a human donor with HPV-associated anogenital cancer.

This sequence joins TRBV2 and TRBJ1-4; D gene ambiguous. Trimming removed 2 bases at V and 3 bases at J, with 10 bases between. The germline V gene has CDR1 SNHLY and CDR2 FYNNEI. This CDR3 spans 15 amino acids. The CDR3 is CASSETREPNEKLFF. In nucleotides, the CDR3 is TGTGCCAGCAGTGAAACAAGGGAGCCTAATGAAAAACTGTTTTTT.

The chain combines TRBV27 with TRBJ1-5; weak D call: TRBD1 (5 bases). Deletions cut 8 bases from V and 7 bases from J, with 18 bases between. The CDR3 is 14 amino acids. CDR1 is MNHEY and CDR2 is SMNVEV in the germline V gene (reference sequence). CDR3 nucleotides: TGTGCCAGCCGGCAGGGAGGGGATGGGCAGCCCCAGCATTTT. It encodes CASRQGGDGQPQHF.

V is TRBV7-9 and J is TRBJ1-4; tentatively, D is TRBD1 (5 bases). V lost 1 base and J 0 bases, leaving 9 bases between the germline ends. The germline V gene encodes CDR1 SEHNR and CDR2 FQNEAQ (reference sequence). The CDR3 contains 16 residues. The CDR3 nucleotides read TGTGCCAGCAGCTTAGGACAGAAGACAACTAATGAAAAACTGTTTTTT. As protein: CASSLGQKTTNEKLFF.

The chain carries TRBV14 and TRBJ1-2; 7 bases fit TRBD1. The trim removed 2 bases at V and 7 bases at J, leaving 13 bases unmatched. CDR1 and CDR2 (germline): SGHDN, FVKESK. The CDR3 is 16 residues long. The CDR3 DNA is TGTGCCAGCAGCCAAAAGGGGGCCCAGAACATCGGTGGCTACACCTTC. It translates to CASSQKGAQNIGGYTF. Using reference TRBV14 and TRBJ1-2 for the parts outside the CDR3, the full variable domain is EAGVTQFPSHSVIEKGQTVTLRCDPISGHDNLYWYRRVMGKEIKFLLHFVKESKQDESGMPNNRFLAERTGGTYSTLKVQPAELEDSGVYFCASSQKGAQNIGGYTFGSGTRLTVV.

This chain connects TRBV6-5 to TRBJ2-6, with D possibly called TRBD1 or TRBD2 (6 bases each). CDR1 is MNHEY and CDR2 is SVGAGI in the germline V gene. The CDR3 has 15 residues. Trimming shortened V by 2 bases and J by 3 bases, and 8 bases separated the two germline ends. CDR3 in amino acids: CASSYRGLGANVLTF. CDR3 coding DNA: TGTGCCAGCAGTTACCGGGGGCTTGGGGCCAACGTCCTGACTTTC.

The rearrangement uses TRBV19 and TRBJ1-2; possibly TRBD1 for D (5 bases). V lost 6 bases, J lost 4 bases, and 21 bases lay in between. Per germline, CDR1 LNHDA and CDR2 SQIVND (reference sequence). The CDR3 is made up of 16 amino acids. CDR3 bases: TGTGCCAGTAGCCCACCCCCCTCACAGGTGCGCTATGGCTACACCTTC. Encoded protein: CASSPPPSQVRYGYTF. The full variable domain, its missing parts supplied by reference TRBV19 and TRBJ1-2, is DGGITQSPKYLFRKEGQNVTLSCEQNLNHDAMYWYRQDPGQGLRLIYYSQIVNDFQKGDIAEGYSVSREKKESFPLTVTSAQKNPTAFYLCASSPPPSQVRYGYTFGSGTRLTVV.

This chain uses TRBV2 with TRBJ1-5; D remains ambiguous. CDR1 is SNHLY and CDR2 is FYNNEI in the germline V gene. This CDR3 has 14 residues. V was pared by 6 bases and J by 1 base, with 10 bases between. The CDR3 DNA reads as TGTGCCAGCAGCGCAGAGAACAGCAATCAGCCCCAGCATTTT. It encodes CASSAENSNQPQHF.

This clone turned up a few times. The chain combines TRBV6-4 with TRBJ2-6; D call uncertain. CDR3 length: 16 amino acids. V lost 6 bases to trimming and J lost 0 bases, with 12 bases between them. Germline V gives CDR1 MRHNA, CDR2 SNTAGT. As DNA, the CDR3 is TGTGCCAGCAGCCCAGACGGTAGCTCTGGGGCCAACGTCCTGACTTTC. This encodes CASSPDGSSGANVLTF.

This clone was seen a handful of times. The V and J genes are TRBV30 and TRBJ1-2; 7 bases align to TRBD1. V dropped 3 bases and J dropped 1; count of bases not matched to a gene: 5. This CDR3 has 14 residues. Germline V lookup: CDR1 GTSNPN, CDR2 SVGIG (reference sequence). The CDR3 nucleotides read TGTGCCTGGAGACGGGACAGCCTTAACTATGGCTACACCTTC. This translates into CAWRRDSLNYGYTF.

The rearrangement links TRBV6-5 to TRBJ2-2; D perhaps matches TRBD2 (5 bases). Germline V gene sequence: CDR1 MNHEY, CDR2 SVGAGI. The CDR3 spans 16 residues. Trimming removed 0 bases at V and 0 bases at J, with 8 bases between. The CDR3 bases are TGTGCCAGCAGTTACTCCCCGGGATCGAACACCGGGGAGCTGTTTTTT. The encoded protein is CASSYSPGSNTGELFF.

This clone has only a few counts. V and J are TRBV7-2 and TRBJ2-7; D is uncertain. The CDR3 is 15 amino acids. Looked up from germline, CDR1 is SGHTA and CDR2 is FQGNSA. V gave up 1 base and J gave up 5 bases, with 15 bases separating them. The chain's CDR3 is CASSLDYERSNEQYF. The CDR3 nucleotides are TGTGCCAGCAGCTTAGACTACGAGCGCTCGAACGAGCAGTACTTC.

This clone occurred a few times. The V gene is TRBV10-2, the J gene TRBJ1-2; D is undetermined. CDR3 length: 13 residues. Trimming pared 3 bases from V and 2 bases from J, leaving 7 bases between. Germline-derived CDR1 and CDR2 are WSHSY and SAAADI. CDR3 sequence (DNA): TGCGCCAGCAGTGATAAGCGAAACTATGGCTACACCTTC. Encoded protein: CASSDKRNYGYTF.

The J gene is TRBJ1-1, the V gene TRBV10-3; D might be TRBD1 (6 bases). The ends were cut back, 3 bases at V and 6 bases at J, with 14 bases in the middle. In germline, CDR1 is ENHRY, CDR2 SYGVKD. The CDR3 runs to 14 residues. CDR3 sequence reads: CAISEGGRNPEAFF. The CDR3 DNA reads as TGTGCCATCAGTGAAGGGGGGAGAAACCCTGAAGCTTTCTTT.

The chain is built from TRBV5-1 and TRBJ1-3; TRBD1 matches 8 bases. Germline-derived CDR1 and CDR2 are SGHRS and YFSETQ. V shed 4 bases and J 4 bases; nucleotides not matched to a gene: 7. The CDR3 loop spans 15 amino acids. The CDR3 reads CASSPGQAAGNTIYF. In DNA, the CDR3 is TGCGCCAGCAGCCCGGGACAGGCCGCAGGAAACACCATATATTTT.

This clone was picked up a small number of times. For the CDR3, the DNA is TGTGCCAGCAGCGGTGGGGACAGGGAAACAGATACGCAGTATTTT. Amino acid sequence: CASSGGDRETDTQYF. This sequence joins TRBV9 and TRBJ2-3; 9 bases line up with TRBD1. Unmatched junction bases numbered 5, after V lost 3 bases and J lost 3 bases. The CDR3 contains 15 residues. The germline CDR1 and CDR2 sequences are SGDLS and YYNGEE.

The table lists this clone with a few counts. The chain links TRBV15 to TRBJ1-5, with a weak D call TRBD1 (5 bases). Deletions cut 3 bases from V and 5 bases from J, with 14 bases between. There are 15 residues in the CDR3. Germline V gene data show CDR1 as LNHNV and CDR2 as YYDKDF (reference sequence). This CDR3 reads CATSRGGSVYQPQHF. The CDR3 nucleotides read TGTGCCACCAGCAGGGGGGGGTCGGTTTATCAGCCCCAGCATTTT.

This clone was detected once. V usage is TRBV19 and J usage is TRBJ2-7; D uncertain. V was cut by 6 bases and J by 1 base, with 10 bases left in between. The CDR3 is made up of 13 amino acids. Germline CDR1 and CDR2: LNHDA and SQIVND (reference sequence). CDR3: CASRSVGSYEQYF. As DNA, the CDR3 is TGTGCCAGTAGAAGTGTCGGGTCCTACGAGCAGTACTTC.

This chain connects TRBV15 to TRBJ2-1; tentative D call: TRBD1 (6 bases). Germline CDR1 LNHNV, CDR2 YYDKDF (reference sequence). This CDR3 is built from 14 residues. The V and J ends lost 6 bases and 7 bases respectively, with 16 bases between them. The CDR3 reads CATRSAGAGNEQFF. The CDR3 coding sequence is TGTGCCACCAGGTCAGCAGGGGCAGGGAATGAGCAGTTCTTC.

The chain recombines TRBV4-3 with TRBJ1-1; D gene ambiguous. Germline CDR1 is LGHNA and CDR2 is YSLEER. The ends were cut back, 1 base at V and 3 bases at J, with 12 bases in the middle. The length of the CDR3 is 15 residues. The CDR3 protein is CASSQGARTYTEAFF. The CDR3 DNA follows: TGCGCCAGCAGCCAAGGAGCCAGGACTTACACTGAAGCTTTCTTT.